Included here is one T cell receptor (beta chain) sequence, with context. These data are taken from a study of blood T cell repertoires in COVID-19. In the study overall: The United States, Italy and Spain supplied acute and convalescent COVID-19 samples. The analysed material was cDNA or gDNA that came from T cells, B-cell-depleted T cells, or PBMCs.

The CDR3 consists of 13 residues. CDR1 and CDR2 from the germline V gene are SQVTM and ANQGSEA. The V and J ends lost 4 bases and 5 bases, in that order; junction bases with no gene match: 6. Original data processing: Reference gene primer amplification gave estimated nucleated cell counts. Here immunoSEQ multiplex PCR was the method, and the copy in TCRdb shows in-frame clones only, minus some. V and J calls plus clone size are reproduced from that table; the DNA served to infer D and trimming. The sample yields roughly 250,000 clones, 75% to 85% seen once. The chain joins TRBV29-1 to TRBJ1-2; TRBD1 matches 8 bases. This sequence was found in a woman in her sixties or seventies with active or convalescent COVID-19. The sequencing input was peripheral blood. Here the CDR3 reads CSVGGTGRYGYTF. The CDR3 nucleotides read TGCAGCGTTGGCGGGACAGGACGGTATGGCTACACCTTC.